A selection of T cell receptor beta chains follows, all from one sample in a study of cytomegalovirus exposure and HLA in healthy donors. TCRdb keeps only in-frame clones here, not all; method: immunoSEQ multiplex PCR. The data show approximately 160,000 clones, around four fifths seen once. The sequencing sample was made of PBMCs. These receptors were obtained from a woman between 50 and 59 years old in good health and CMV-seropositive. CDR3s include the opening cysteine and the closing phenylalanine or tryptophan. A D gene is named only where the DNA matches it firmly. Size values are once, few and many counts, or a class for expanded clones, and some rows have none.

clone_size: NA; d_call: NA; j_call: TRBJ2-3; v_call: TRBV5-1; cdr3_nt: TGCGCCAGCCGTCTAAGTATCGATAGTCGCACAGATACGCAGTATTTT; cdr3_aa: CASRLSIDSRTDTQYF
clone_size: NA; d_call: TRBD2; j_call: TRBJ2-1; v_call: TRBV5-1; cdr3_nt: TGCGCCAGCAGCTTGGGCCCGTCTAGCGGGGGCCCCGTTCGCGAGCAGTTCTTC; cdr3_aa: CASSLGPSSGGPVREQFF
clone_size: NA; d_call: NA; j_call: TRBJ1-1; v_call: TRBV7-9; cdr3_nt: TGTGCCAGCAGCTTCCTGACAGGTGGGAACACTGAAGCTTTCTTT; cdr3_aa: CASSFLTGGNTEAFF
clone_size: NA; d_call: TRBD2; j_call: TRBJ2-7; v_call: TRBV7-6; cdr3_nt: TGTGCCAGCAGCCCCGGGAGGGGTGGCGAGCAGTACTTC; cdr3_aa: CASSPGRGGEQYF
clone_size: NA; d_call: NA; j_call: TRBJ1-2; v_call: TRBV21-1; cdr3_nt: TGTGCCAGCAGCAAAGCCCGCAGGGGCCGGTATGGCTACACCTTC; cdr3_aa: CASSKARRGRYGYTF
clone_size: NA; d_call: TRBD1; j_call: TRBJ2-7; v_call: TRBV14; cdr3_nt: TGTGCCAGCAGCCACGGACAGGGGACCTACGAGCAGTACTTC; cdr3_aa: CASSHGQGTYEQYF
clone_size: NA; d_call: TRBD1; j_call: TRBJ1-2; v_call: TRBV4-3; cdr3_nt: TGCGCCAGCAGCCGCCAGAGGCGGGACAGCTTCTATGGCTACACCTTC; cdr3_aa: CASSRQRRDSFYGYTF
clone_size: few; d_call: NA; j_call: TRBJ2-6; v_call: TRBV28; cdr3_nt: TGTGCCAGCAGCCCCGGGGGATCTGGGGCCAACGTCCTGACTTTC; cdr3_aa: CASSPGGSGANVLTF
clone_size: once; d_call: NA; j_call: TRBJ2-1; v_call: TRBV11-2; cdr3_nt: TGTGCCAGCAGCTTAGCAGGGGGGATGAATGAGCAGTTCTTC; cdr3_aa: CASSLAGGMNEQFF
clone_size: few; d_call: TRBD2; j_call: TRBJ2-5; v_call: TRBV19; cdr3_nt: TGTGCCAGTAGTATCGGGGGGGGAAGGAAAGAGACCCAGTACTTC; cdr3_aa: CASSIGGGRKETQYF
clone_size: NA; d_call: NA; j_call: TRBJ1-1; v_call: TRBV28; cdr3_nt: TGTGCCAGTAGTTTCAGGGAGGTGAGGGCTTTCTTT; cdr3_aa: CASSFREVRAFF
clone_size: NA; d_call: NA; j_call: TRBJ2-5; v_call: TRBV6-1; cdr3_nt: TGTGCCACCGAACAGGGAAGCCGGCAGTACTTC; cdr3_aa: CATEQGSRQYF
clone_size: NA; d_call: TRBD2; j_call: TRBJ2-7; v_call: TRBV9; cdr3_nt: TGTGCCAGCAGCGTAAACCTAGTATGGCTAGCGGGGGCTTTAAATTACGAGCAGTACTTC; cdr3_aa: CASSVNLVWLAGALNYEQYF
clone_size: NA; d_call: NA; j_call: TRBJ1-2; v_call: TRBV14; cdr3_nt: TGTGCCAGCAGCCCACCGGATGTGAGGGGCTACACCTTC; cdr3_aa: CASSPPDVRGYTF
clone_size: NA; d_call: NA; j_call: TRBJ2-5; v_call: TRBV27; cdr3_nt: TGTGCCAGCAGACCTCTGACGACTAGTTTCCAAGAGACCCAGTACTTC; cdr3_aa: CASRPLTTSFQETQYF
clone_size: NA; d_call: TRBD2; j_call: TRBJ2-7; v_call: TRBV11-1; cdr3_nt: TGTGCCAGCAGCCCGACTAGCACGGCGGCCTACGAGCAGTACTTC; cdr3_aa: CASSPTSTAAYEQYF
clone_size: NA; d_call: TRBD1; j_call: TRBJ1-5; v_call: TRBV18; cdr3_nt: TGTGCCAGCTCTAAAAATCCTGGACAGGGAAATCAGCCCCAGCATTTT; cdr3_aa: CASSKNPGQGNQPQHF
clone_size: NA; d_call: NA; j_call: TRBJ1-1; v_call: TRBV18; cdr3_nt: TGTGCCAGCTCACCGGGAGGGGGGGCGAACACTGAAGCTTTCTTT; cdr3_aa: CASSPGGGANTEAFF
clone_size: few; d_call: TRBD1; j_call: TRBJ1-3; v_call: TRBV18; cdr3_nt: TGTGCCAGCTCAGACCAGGGGGCGAAATCTGGAAACACCATATATTTT; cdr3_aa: CASSDQGAKSGNTIYF
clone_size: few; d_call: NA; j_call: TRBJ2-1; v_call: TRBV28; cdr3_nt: TGTGCCAGCAGGGAGAGGGCCTCCTACAATGAGCAGTTCTTC; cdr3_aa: CASRERASYNEQFF
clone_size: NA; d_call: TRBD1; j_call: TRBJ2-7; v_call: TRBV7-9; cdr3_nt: TGTGCCAGCAGGCTCGGACAGGGAAAGATGTCCGACGAGCAGTACTTC; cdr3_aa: CASRLGQGKMSDEQYF
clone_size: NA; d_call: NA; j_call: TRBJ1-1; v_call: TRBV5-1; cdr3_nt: TGCGCCAGCAGCTCGTTACAGGACAGCCGGGGGGCAGCTTTCTTT; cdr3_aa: CASSSLQDSRGAAFF
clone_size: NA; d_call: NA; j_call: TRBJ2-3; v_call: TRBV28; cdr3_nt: TGTGCCAGCAGTCCCACGGGGGGCACCGATACGCAGTATTTT; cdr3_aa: CASSPTGGTDTQYF
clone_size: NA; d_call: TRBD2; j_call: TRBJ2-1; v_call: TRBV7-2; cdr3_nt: TGTGCCAGCAGCTTAGTTGTAGCGGGAGGGCCGGGTTACAATGAGCAGTTCTTC; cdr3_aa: CASSLVVAGGPGYNEQFF
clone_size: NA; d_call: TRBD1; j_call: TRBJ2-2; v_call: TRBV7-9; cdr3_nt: TGTGCCAGCAGCGGGACAGTGAACACCGGGGAGCTGTTTTTT; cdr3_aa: CASSGTVNTGELFF
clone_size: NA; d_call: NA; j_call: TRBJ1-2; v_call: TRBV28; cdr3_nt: TGTGCCAGCATCCCCATGGGGGGGCAGGGCTATGGCTACACCTTC; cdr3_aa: CASIPMGGQGYGYTF
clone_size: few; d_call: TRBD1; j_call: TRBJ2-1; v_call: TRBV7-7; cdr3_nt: TGTGCTAGCAGCTTAGGGGGCGGACCGTTTGGTGAGCAGTTCTTC; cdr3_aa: CASSLGGGPFGEQFF
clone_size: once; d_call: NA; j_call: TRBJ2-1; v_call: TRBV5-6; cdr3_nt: TGTGCCAGCAGCTTGTTAGCTCCTTCCTACAATGAGCAGTTCTTC; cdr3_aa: CASSLLAPSYNEQFF
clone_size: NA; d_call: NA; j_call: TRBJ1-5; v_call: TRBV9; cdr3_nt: TGTGCCAGCAGCCTTAGGGGCAGTTTAAGGGGATGCCAGCCCCAGCATTTT; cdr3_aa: CASSLRGSLRGCQPQHF
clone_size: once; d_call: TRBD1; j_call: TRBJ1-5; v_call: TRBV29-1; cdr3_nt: TGCAGCGTCAAGGACAGGCATCCCAATCAGCCCCAGCATTTT; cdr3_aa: CSVKDRHPNQPQHF
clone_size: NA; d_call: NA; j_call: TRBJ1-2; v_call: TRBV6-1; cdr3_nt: TGTGCCAGCAGTGAAGGGGGAGGGTATGGATGGGGCTACACCTTC; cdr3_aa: CASSEGGGYGWGYTF
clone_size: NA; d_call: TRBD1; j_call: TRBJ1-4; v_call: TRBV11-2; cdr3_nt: TGTGCCAGCAGCCCAGTCAGGGGGCAGGTTGAAAAACTGTTTTTT; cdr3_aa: CASSPVRGQVEKLFF
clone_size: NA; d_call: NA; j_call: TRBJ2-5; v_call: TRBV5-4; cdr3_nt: TGTGCCAGCAGCTCCGGGCAAGAGACCCAGTACTTC; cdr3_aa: CASSSGQETQYF
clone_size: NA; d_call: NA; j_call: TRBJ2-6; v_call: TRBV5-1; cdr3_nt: TGCGCCAGCAGCCGTCCGACAGCCGCTGGGGCCAACGTCCTGACTTTC; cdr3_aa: CASSRPTAAGANVLTF
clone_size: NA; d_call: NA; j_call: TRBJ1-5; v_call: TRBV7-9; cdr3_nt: TGTGCCAGCAGCCACGGGGTGGGACAAAACAATCAGCCCCAGCATTTT; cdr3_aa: CASSHGVGQNNQPQHF
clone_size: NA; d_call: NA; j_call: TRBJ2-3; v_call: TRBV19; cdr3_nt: TGTGCCAGTAGTATAAGGGGGGACAGGCAGTATTTT; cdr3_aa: CASSIRGDRQYF
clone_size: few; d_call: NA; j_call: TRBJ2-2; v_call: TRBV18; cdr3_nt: TGTGCCAGCTCACCAACATTAAACACCGGGGAGCTGTTTTTT; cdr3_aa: CASSPTLNTGELFF
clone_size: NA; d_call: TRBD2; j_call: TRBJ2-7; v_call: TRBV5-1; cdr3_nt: TGCGCCAGCAGCTTGGGACTAGCGGGGGATTTCGAGCAGTACTTC; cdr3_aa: CASSLGLAGDFEQYF
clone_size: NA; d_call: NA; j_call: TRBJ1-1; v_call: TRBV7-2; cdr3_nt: TGTGCCAGCAGCTTGCACAGCATGAACACTGAAGCTTTCTTT; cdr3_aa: CASSLHSMNTEAFF
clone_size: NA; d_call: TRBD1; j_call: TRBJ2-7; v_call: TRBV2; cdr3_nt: TGTGCCAGCAGCACCTTCGGACAGGGGAGCGAGCAGTACTTC; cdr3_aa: CASSTFGQGSEQYF
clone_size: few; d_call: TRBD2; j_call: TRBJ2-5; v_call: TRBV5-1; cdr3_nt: TGCGCCAGCAGCTGGGGACTAGCGGGCCAAGAGACCCAGTACTTC; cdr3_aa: CASSWGLAGQETQYF
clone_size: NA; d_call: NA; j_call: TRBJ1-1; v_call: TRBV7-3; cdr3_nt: TGTGCCAGCAGCTTATATGCGGGGGGCGCTGAAGCTTTCTTT; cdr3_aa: CASSLYAGGAEAFF